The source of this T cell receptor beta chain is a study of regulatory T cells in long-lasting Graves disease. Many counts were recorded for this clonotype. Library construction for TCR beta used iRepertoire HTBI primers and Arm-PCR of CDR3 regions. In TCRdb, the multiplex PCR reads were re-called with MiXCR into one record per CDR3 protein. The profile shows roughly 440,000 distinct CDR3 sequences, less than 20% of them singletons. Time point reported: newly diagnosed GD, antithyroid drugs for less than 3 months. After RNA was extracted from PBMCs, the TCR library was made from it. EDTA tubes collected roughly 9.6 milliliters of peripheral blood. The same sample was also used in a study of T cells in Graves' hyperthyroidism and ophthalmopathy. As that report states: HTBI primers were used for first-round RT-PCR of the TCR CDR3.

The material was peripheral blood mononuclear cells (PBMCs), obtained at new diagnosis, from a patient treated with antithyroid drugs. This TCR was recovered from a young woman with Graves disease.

The CDR3 sequence is CASSTRDSIFGGYTF. CDR3 DNA: TGTGCCAGCAGTACCCGGGACTCAATCTTTGGCGGCTACACCTTC. The chain carries TRBV6-1 and TRBJ1-2; tentative D call: TRBD1 (5 bases). This CDR3 spans 15 amino acids. The V gene's germline CDR1 is MNHNS and CDR2 SASEGT. Trimming took 5 bases from V and 8 from J, leaving 21 bases between them.